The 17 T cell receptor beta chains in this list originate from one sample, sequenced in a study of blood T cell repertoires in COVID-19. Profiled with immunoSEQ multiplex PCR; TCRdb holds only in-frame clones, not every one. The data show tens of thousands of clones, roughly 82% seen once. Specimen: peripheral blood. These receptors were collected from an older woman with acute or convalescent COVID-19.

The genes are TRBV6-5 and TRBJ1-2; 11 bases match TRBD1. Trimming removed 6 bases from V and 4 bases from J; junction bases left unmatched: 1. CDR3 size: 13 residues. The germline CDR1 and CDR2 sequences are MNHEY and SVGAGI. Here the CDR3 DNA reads TGTGCCAGCAGGGGGACAGGGGGCTATGGCTACACCTTC. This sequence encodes CASRGTGGYGYTF.

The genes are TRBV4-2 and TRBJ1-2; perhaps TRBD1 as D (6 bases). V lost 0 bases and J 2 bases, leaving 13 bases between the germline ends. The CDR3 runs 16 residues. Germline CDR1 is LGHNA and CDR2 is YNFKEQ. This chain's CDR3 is CASSQDRRTANYGYTF. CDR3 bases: TGTGCCAGCAGCCAAGATAGAAGGACAGCGAACTATGGCTACACCTTC.

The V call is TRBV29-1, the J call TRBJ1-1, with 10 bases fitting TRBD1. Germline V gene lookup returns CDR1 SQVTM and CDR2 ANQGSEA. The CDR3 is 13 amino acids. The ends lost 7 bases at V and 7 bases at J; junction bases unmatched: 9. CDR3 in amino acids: CSARTGGGLEAFF. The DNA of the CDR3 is TGCAGCGCGAGGACAGGGGGTGGGCTTGAAGCTTTCTTT.

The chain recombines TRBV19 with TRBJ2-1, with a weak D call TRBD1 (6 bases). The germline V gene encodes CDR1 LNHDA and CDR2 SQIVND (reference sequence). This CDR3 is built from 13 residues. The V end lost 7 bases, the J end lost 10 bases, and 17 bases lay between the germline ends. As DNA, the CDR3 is TGTGCCAGTACCCCAAAAACAGGGACGGAGCAGTTCTTC. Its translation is CASTPKTGTEQFF.

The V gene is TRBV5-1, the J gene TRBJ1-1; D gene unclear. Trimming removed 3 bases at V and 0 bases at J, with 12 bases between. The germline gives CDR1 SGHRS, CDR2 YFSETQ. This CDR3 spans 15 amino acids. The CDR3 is CASSWLSDMNTEAFF. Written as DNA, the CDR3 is TGCGCCAGCAGCTGGCTCTCAGACATGAACACTGAAGCTTTCTTT. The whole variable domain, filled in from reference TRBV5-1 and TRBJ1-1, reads KAGVTQTPRYLIKTRGQQVTLSCSPISGHRSVSWYQQTPGQGLQFLFEYFSETQRNKGNFPGRFSGRQFSNSRSEMNVSTLELGDSALYLCASSWLSDMNTEAFFGQGTRLTVV.

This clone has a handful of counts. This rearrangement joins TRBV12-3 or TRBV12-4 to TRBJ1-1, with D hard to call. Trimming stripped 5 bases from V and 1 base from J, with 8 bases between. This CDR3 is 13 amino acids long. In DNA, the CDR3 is TGTGCCAGCAGTCAACAACGGAACACTGAAGCTTTCTTT. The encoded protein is CASSQQRNTEAFF.

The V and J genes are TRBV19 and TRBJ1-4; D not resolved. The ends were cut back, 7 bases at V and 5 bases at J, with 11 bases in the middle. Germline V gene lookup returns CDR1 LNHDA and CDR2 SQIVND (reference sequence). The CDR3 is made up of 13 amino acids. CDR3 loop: CASTRGLNEKLFF. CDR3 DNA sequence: TGTGCCAGTACTAGAGGGCTGAATGAAAAACTGTTTTTT.

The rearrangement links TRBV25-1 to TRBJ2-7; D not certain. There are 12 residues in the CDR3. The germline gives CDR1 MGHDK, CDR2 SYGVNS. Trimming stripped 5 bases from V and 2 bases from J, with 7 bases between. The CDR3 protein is CASSFTAYEQYF. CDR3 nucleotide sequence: TGTGCCAGCAGTTTCACAGCCTACGAGCAGTACTTC.

The CDR3 coding sequence is TGTGCCATCAGAACTAGCGGGAACACCGGGGAGCTGTTTTTT. This translates into CAIRTSGNTGELFF. The V gene is TRBV10-3, the J gene TRBJ2-2; 8 nucleotides align to TRBD2. The germline V gene encodes CDR1 ENHRY and CDR2 SYGVKD. The CDR3 runs to 14 residues. V was pared by 6 bases and J by 1 base, with 1 base of the junction left unmatched.

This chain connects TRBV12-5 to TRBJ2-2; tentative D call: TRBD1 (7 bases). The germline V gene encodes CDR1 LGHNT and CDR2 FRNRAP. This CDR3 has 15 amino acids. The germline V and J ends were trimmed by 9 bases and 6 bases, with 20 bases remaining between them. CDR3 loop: CASLTGGGLAGELFF. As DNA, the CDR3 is TGTGCTAGCCTCACCGGAGGGGGCTTGGCCGGGGAGCTGTTTTTT.

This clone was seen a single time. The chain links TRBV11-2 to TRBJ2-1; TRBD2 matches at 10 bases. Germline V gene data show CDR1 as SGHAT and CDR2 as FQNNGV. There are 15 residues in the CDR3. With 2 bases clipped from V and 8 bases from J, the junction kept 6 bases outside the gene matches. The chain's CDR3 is CASSLSGGDFYEQFF. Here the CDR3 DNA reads TGTGCCAGCAGCTTAAGCGGGGGGGATTTCTATGAGCAGTTCTTC.

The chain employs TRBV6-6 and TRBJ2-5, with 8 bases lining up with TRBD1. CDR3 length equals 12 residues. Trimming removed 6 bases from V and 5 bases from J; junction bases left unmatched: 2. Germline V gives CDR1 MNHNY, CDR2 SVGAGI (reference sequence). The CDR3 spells CASRDRAETQYF. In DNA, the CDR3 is TGTGCCAGCAGGGACAGGGCGGAGACCCAGTACTTC.

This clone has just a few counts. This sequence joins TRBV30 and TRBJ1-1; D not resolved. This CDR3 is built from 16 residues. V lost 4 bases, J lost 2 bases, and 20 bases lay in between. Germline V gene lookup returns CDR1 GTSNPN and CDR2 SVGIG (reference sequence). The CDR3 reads CAWTPPKISTNTEAFF. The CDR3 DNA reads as TGTGCCTGGACACCTCCTAAGATTTCGACTAACACTGAAGCTTTCTTT.

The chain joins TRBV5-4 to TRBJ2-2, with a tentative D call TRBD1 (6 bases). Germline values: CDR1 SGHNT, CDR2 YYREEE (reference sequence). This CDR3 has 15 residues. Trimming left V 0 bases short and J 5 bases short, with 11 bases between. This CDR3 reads CASSLAGERTGELFF. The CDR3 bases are TGTGCCAGCAGCTTGGCAGGGGAACGGACCGGGGAGCTGTTTTTT.

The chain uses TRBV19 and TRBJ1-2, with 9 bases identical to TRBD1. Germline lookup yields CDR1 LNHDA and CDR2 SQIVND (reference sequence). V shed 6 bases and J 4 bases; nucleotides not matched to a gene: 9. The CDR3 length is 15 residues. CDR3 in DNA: TGTGCCAGTAGGTTCGGGACAGGGCCGGTCTATGGCTACACCTTC. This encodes CASRFGTGPVYGYTF.

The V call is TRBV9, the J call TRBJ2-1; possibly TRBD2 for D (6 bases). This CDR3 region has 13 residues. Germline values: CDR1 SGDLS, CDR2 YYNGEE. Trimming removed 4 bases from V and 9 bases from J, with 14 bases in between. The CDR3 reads CASSTRVGGEQFF. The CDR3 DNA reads TGTGCCAGCAGCACCCGTGTGGGGGGTGAGCAGTTCTTC. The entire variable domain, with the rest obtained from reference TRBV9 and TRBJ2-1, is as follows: DSGVTQTPKHLITATGQRVTLRCSPRSGDLSVYWYQQSLDQGLQFLIQYYNGEERAKGNILERFSAQQFPDLHSELNLSSLELGDSALYFCASSTRVGGEQFFGPGTRLTVL.

CDR3 in DNA: TGTGCCAGCAGGTCCCAGACAGGGGTTGTAGCTTTCTTT. It is translated as CASRSQTGVVAFF. The chain carries TRBV2 and TRBJ1-1, with TRBD1 matching over 8 bases. V trimming: 6 bases; J trimming: 10 bases; junction bases outside the gene matches: 10. The germline gives CDR1 SNHLY, CDR2 FYNNEI. The CDR3 has 13 residues. Using reference TRBV2 and TRBJ1-1 for the parts outside the CDR3, the full variable domain is EPEVTQTPSHQVTQMGQEVILRCVPISNHLYFYWYRQILGQKVEFLVSFYNNEISEKSEIFDDQFSVERPDGSNFTLKIRSTKLEDSAMYFCASRSQTGVVAFFGQGTRLTVV.